This is a list of T cell receptor beta chains from one sample in a study of T cell repertoires in cytomegalovirus infection. Their antigens remain unidentified. TCRdb re-analysed the reads in MiXCR, keeping a single row per CDR3 protein. The sample consists of around 750,000 distinct CDR3 sequences, 30% to 35% of them appearing once. The material sequenced was cultured CD8+ T cells from PBMCs, taken from culture after CMV antigen stimulation. The receptors derive from a human donor in good health (CMV status not recorded). Some clones in this sample may be carry-over from other donors' samples. Each CDR3 is given with its conserved first and last residue. Each record gives: J gene, V gene, clone size, D gene, CDR3 DNA, CDR3 protein. The D gene is left open where the match is weak. Clone size is shown for a subset of rows, as once, few, many or a class of expanded clone.

j_gene: TRBJ1-6; v_gene: TRBV12-3/TRBV12-4; abundance: .; d_gene: .; CDR3nt: TGTGCCAGCGCCTCACCCCTCCACTTT; CDR3aa: CASASPLHF
j_gene: TRBJ1-1; v_gene: TRBV6-6; abundance: .; d_gene: TRBD1; CDR3nt: TGTGCCAGCAGTTATCAAGGGACAGGGTTTTCCCCTGAAGCTTTCTTT; CDR3aa: CASSYQGTGFSPEAFF
j_gene: TRBJ2-2; v_gene: TRBV7-9; abundance: once; d_gene: TRBD2; CDR3nt: TGTGCCAGCAGCCCACCGGGGGGGGAAGGCACCGGGGAGCTGTTTTTT; CDR3aa: CASSPPGGEGTGELFF
j_gene: TRBJ2-7; v_gene: TRBV7-6; abundance: .; d_gene: TRBD1; CDR3nt: TGTGCCAGCAGCTTGGAACCGGGACAGGGGCCCTACGAGCAGTACTTC; CDR3aa: CASSLEPGQGPYEQYF
j_gene: TRBJ2-3; v_gene: TRBV5-4; abundance: few; d_gene: .; CDR3nt: TGTGCCAGCAGCTCAGGCATAAGCACAGATACGCAGTATTTT; CDR3aa: CASSSGISTDTQYF
j_gene: TRBJ1-4; v_gene: TRBV27; abundance: .; d_gene: .; CDR3nt: TGTGCCAGCAGTCACCTCCGAGCAGATGAAAAACTGTTTTTT; CDR3aa: CASSHLRADEKLFF
j_gene: TRBJ2-2; v_gene: TRBV29-1; abundance: few; d_gene: .; CDR3nt: TGCAGCGTTGAAGGGAGGGGGGGAAACACCGGGGAGCTGTTTTTT; CDR3aa: CSVEGRGGNTGELFF
j_gene: TRBJ1-3; v_gene: TRBV7-6; abundance: .; d_gene: .; CDR3nt: TGTGCTACGAAGGGGCCTGGAAACACCATATATTTT; CDR3aa: CATKGPGNTIYF
j_gene: TRBJ2-3; v_gene: TRBV12-3/TRBV12-4; abundance: few; d_gene: .; CDR3nt: TGTGCCAGCAGCTGGACGGTTGATACGCAGTATTTT; CDR3aa: CASSWTVDTQYF
j_gene: TRBJ1-2; v_gene: TRBV9; abundance: .; d_gene: .; CDR3nt: TGTGCCAGCAGCTACGCAGGGGTGGGCTACACCTTC; CDR3aa: CASSYAGVGYTF
j_gene: TRBJ2-2; v_gene: TRBV9; abundance: .; d_gene: .; CDR3nt: TGTGCCAGCGCTGACCTGGGGTACACCGGGGAGCTGTTTTTT; CDR3aa: CASADLGYTGELFF
j_gene: TRBJ1-5; v_gene: TRBV6-8; abundance: few; d_gene: .; CDR3nt: TGTGCCAGCAGTTACGAAGGGGGGCTCCAGCATTTT; CDR3aa: CASSYEGGLQHF
j_gene: TRBJ1-1; v_gene: TRBV7-8; abundance: few; d_gene: TRBD1; CDR3nt: TGTGCCAGCAGCTTAGTGGGGCAGGGGGCGGTCACTGAAGCTTTCTTT; CDR3aa: CASSLVGQGAVTEAFF
j_gene: TRBJ2-2; v_gene: TRBV24-1; abundance: .; d_gene: .; CDR3nt: TGTGCCACCAGAAGACCTACCGGGGAGCTGTTTTTT; CDR3aa: CATRRPTGELFF
j_gene: TRBJ2-3; v_gene: TRBV7-2; abundance: many; d_gene: TRBD2; CDR3nt: TGTGCCAGCAGCACGCGCGGGGGGCCAGATACGCAGTATTTT; CDR3aa: CASSTRGGPDTQYF
j_gene: TRBJ1-5; v_gene: TRBV20-1; abundance: once; d_gene: TRBD1; CDR3nt: TGCAGTGCTAGAGATCAGGGGGTGATTTTTCAGCCCCAGCATTTT; CDR3aa: CSARDQGVIFQPQHF
j_gene: TRBJ2-1; v_gene: TRBV7-2; abundance: .; d_gene: .; CDR3nt: TGTGCCAGCAGCCACAGTACCGGGACACTAGTCTACAATGAGCAGTTCTTC; CDR3aa: CASSHSTGTLVYNEQFF
j_gene: TRBJ2-7; v_gene: TRBV20-1; abundance: .; d_gene: TRBD2; CDR3nt: TGCAGTGCTAGCGGGGGGGCCCACGAGCAGTACTTC; CDR3aa: CSASGGAHEQYF
j_gene: TRBJ2-1; v_gene: TRBV4-1; abundance: few; d_gene: TRBD2; CDR3nt: TGCGCCAGCAGCCAAGATACGGGACTAGCGGCGCACAATGAGCAGTTCTTC; CDR3aa: CASSQDTGLAAHNEQFF
j_gene: TRBJ2-2; v_gene: TRBV6-5; abundance: many; d_gene: .; CDR3nt: TGTGCCAGCAGTTACTCGGGACTCAACACCGGGGAGCTGTTTTTT; CDR3aa: CASSYSGLNTGELFF
j_gene: TRBJ1-1; v_gene: TRBV6-2/TRBV6-3; abundance: .; d_gene: .; CDR3nt: TGTGCCAGCAGTTACTCGCAAGGGGACGGGATGAACACTGAAGCTTTCTTT; CDR3aa: CASSYSQGDGMNTEAFF
j_gene: TRBJ2-1; v_gene: TRBV29-1; abundance: .; d_gene: TRBD1; CDR3nt: TGCAGCGTTGAAGGTGCCAGGGGGCGTAATGAGCAGTTCTTC; CDR3aa: CSVEGARGRNEQFF
j_gene: TRBJ1-1; v_gene: TRBV27; abundance: .; d_gene: .; CDR3nt: TGTGCCAGCAGTTTGACTGCAGGAGGTGAAGCTTTCTTT; CDR3aa: CASSLTAGGEAFF
j_gene: TRBJ1-2; v_gene: TRBV12-3/TRBV12-4; abundance: few; d_gene: .; CDR3nt: TGTGCCAGTCGGGAGGGGTCGGGGCATGGCTACACCTTC; CDR3aa: CASREGSGHGYTF
j_gene: TRBJ1-1; v_gene: TRBV4-3; abundance: .; d_gene: .; CDR3nt: TGCGCCAGCAGCCAAGCACAGGGAGATGAAGCTTTCTTT; CDR3aa: CASSQAQGDEAFF
j_gene: TRBJ1-2; v_gene: TRBV14; abundance: .; d_gene: TRBD1; CDR3nt: TGTGCCAGCAGCCAGGGACAGTACTATGGCTACACCTTC; CDR3aa: CASSQGQYYGYTF
j_gene: TRBJ2-5; v_gene: TRBV6-2/TRBV6-3; abundance: .; d_gene: .; CDR3nt: TGTGCCAGCCTCCAGTATAGGGGTTCGCAGGAGACCCAGTACTTC; CDR3aa: CASLQYRGSQETQYF
j_gene: TRBJ2-3; v_gene: TRBV2; abundance: .; d_gene: .; CDR3nt: TGTGCCAGCAGTTCCATCTTGGGATATATCACAGATACGCAGTATTTT; CDR3aa: CASSSILGYITDTQYF
j_gene: TRBJ1-4; v_gene: TRBV27; abundance: few; d_gene: .; CDR3nt: TGTGCCCTCGACGGACCAACTAATGAAAAACTGTTTTTT; CDR3aa: CALDGPTNEKLFF
j_gene: TRBJ2-1; v_gene: TRBV6-6; abundance: .; d_gene: .; CDR3nt: TGTGCCAGCACAAGGGAACAGGCCCTGCTACTCAATGAGCAGTTCTTC; CDR3aa: CASTREQALLLNEQFF
j_gene: TRBJ2-1; v_gene: TRBV6-5; abundance: .; d_gene: .; CDR3nt: TGTGCCAGCAGTTACTCGGCCAGGGGCCCAAAATTTTCCTACAATGAGCAGTTCTTC; CDR3aa: CASSYSARGPKFSYNEQFF
j_gene: TRBJ1-1; v_gene: TRBV15; abundance: .; d_gene: TRBD1; CDR3nt: TGTGCCACCAGCAGAGATGGGGACAGCGCTGAAGCTTTCTTT; CDR3aa: CATSRDGDSAEAFF
j_gene: TRBJ2-3; v_gene: TRBV6-1; abundance: few; d_gene: TRBD2; CDR3nt: TGTGCCAGCAGTGAAGGCGCCCCTAGCGGTAACACAGATACGCAGTATTTT; CDR3aa: CASSEGAPSGNTDTQYF
j_gene: TRBJ1-2; v_gene: TRBV7-9; abundance: many; d_gene: TRBD1; CDR3nt: TGTGCCAGCAGCCTCGGGACAGGGGGCGCGCTTGGCTACACCTTC; CDR3aa: CASSLGTGGALGYTF
j_gene: TRBJ1-4; v_gene: TRBV4-1; abundance: .; d_gene: .; CDR3nt: TGCGCCAGCAGCCCCCGGACGGGGGAAAAACTGTTTTTT; CDR3aa: CASSPRTGEKLFF
j_gene: TRBJ2-5; v_gene: TRBV12-3/TRBV12-4; abundance: .; d_gene: TRBD2; CDR3nt: TGTGCCAGCAGTGGGCTTAGCGGGAAAGAGACCCAGTACTTC; CDR3aa: CASSGLSGKETQYF
j_gene: TRBJ1-2; v_gene: TRBV2; abundance: few; d_gene: .; CDR3nt: TGTGCCAGCAGTGAGGCCAGGGGATCCGTTCATGGCTACACCTTC; CDR3aa: CASSEARGSVHGYTF
j_gene: TRBJ2-4; v_gene: TRBV6-1; abundance: many; d_gene: TRBD2; CDR3nt: TGTGCCAGCAGTGGCGGGGGGGGCAAAAACATTCAGTACTTC; CDR3aa: CASSGGGGKNIQYF
j_gene: TRBJ1-1; v_gene: TRBV19; abundance: .; d_gene: TRBD1; CDR3nt: TGTACCAGCAGACAGGGGGCGCGGACTGAAGCTTTCTTT; CDR3aa: CTSRQGARTEAFF
j_gene: TRBJ1-1; v_gene: TRBV12-3/TRBV12-4; abundance: few; d_gene: .; CDR3nt: TGTGCCAGCAGTTTATGGGCAGGTACTGAAGCTTTCTTT; CDR3aa: CASSLWAGTEAFF
j_gene: TRBJ1-4; v_gene: TRBV29-1; abundance: .; d_gene: .; CDR3nt: TGCAGCGTTGAAGACAGGGGCTCTAATGAAAAACTGTTTTTT; CDR3aa: CSVEDRGSNEKLFF
j_gene: TRBJ1-1; v_gene: TRBV7-9; abundance: few; d_gene: .; CDR3nt: TGTGCCAGCAGCTTAGTTATTATGAAGAACACTGAAGCTTTCTTT; CDR3aa: CASSLVIMKNTEAFF
j_gene: TRBJ2-5; v_gene: TRBV12-3/TRBV12-4; abundance: few; d_gene: TRBD2; CDR3nt: TGTGCCAGCAGTCTTTTGAGCGGGGGGTCCCAAGAGACCCAGTACTTC; CDR3aa: CASSLLSGGSQETQYF
j_gene: TRBJ1-6; v_gene: TRBV7-2; abundance: few; d_gene: .; CDR3nt: TGTGCCAGCCGAAAGGGCATAAGCAAAAATTCACCCCTCCACTTT; CDR3aa: CASRKGISKNSPLHF
j_gene: TRBJ1-2; v_gene: TRBV29-1; abundance: few; d_gene: .; CDR3nt: TGCAGCGTTGAAGATCTTCGGGGGGGAAGCGACTATGGCTACACCTTC; CDR3aa: CSVEDLRGGSDYGYTF
j_gene: TRBJ1-2; v_gene: TRBV7-9; abundance: .; d_gene: .; CDR3nt: TGTGCCAGCAGCTTCTTGGAGGGGAGTAACTATGGCTACACCTTC; CDR3aa: CASSFLEGSNYGYTF
j_gene: TRBJ1-5; v_gene: TRBV27; abundance: .; d_gene: TRBD1; CDR3nt: TGTGCCAGCAGTATACAGGGGGCTGATCAGCCCCAGCATTTT; CDR3aa: CASSIQGADQPQHF
j_gene: TRBJ1-5; v_gene: TRBV6-2/TRBV6-3; abundance: few; d_gene: TRBD1; CDR3nt: TGTGCCAGCAGGCCGGGACAGGGAAGTCAGCCCCAGCATTTT; CDR3aa: CASRPGQGSQPQHF
j_gene: TRBJ2-1; v_gene: TRBV18; abundance: .; d_gene: .; CDR3nt: TGTGCCAGCTCACCCTTTAGCGGATACAACTCCTACAATGAGCAGTTCTTC; CDR3aa: CASSPFSGYNSYNEQFF
j_gene: TRBJ1-6; v_gene: TRBV4-1; abundance: .; d_gene: .; CDR3nt: TGCGCCAGCAGCCAAGCCCTTCAAGTGGGTAATTCACCCCTCCACTTT; CDR3aa: CASSQALQVGNSPLHF
j_gene: TRBJ2-3; v_gene: TRBV11-3; abundance: few; d_gene: TRBD2; CDR3nt: TGTGCCAGCAGCGTAGAAGCGGGGGGGCAAGATACGCAGTATTTT; CDR3aa: CASSVEAGGQDTQYF
j_gene: TRBJ2-7; v_gene: TRBV27; abundance: .; d_gene: TRBD2; CDR3nt: TGTGCCAGCAGTTTAAAGGGACTAGCGGGGGGGTACGAGCAGTACTTC; CDR3aa: CASSLKGLAGGYEQYF
j_gene: TRBJ1-1; v_gene: TRBV6-1; abundance: .; d_gene: TRBD1; CDR3nt: TGTGCCAGCAGTCATCGACAGGGTTTGATGAACACTGAAGCTTTCTTT; CDR3aa: CASSHRQGLMNTEAFF